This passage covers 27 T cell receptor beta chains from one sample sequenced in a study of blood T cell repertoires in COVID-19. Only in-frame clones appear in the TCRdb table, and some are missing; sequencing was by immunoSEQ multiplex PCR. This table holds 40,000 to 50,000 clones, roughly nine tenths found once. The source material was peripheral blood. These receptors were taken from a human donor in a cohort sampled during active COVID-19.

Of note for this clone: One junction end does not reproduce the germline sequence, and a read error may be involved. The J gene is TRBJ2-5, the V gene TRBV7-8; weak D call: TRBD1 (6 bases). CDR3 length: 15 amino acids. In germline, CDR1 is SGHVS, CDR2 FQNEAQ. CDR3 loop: CASSLVGAPQETQYF. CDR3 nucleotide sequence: TGTGCCAGCAGTTTAGTGGGGGCCCCACAAGAGACCCAGTACTTC.

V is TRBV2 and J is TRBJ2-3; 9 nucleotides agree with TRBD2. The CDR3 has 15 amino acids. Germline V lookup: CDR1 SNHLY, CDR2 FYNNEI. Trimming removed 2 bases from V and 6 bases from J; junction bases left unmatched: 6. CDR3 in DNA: TGTGCCAGCAGTGAATTGGCTAGCGGGGCTGATACGCAGTATTTT. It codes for CASSELASGADTQYF.

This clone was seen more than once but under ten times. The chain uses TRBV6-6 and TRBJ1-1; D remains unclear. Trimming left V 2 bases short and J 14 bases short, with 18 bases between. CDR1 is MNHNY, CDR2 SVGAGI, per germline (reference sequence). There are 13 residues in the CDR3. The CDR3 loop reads CASSYVAEGFLFF. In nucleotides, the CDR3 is TGTGCCAGCAGTTACGTTGCTGAGGGATTCTTATTCTTT.

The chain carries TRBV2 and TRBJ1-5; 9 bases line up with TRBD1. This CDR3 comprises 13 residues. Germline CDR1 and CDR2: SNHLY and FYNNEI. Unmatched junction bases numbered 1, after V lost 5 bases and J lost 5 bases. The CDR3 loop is CASSWTGDQPQHF. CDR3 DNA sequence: TGTGCCAGCAGTTGGACAGGGGATCAGCCCCAGCATTTT.

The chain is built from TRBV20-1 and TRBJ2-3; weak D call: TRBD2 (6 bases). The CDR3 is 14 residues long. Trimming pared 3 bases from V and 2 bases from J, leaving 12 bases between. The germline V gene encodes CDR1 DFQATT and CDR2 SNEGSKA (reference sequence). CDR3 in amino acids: CSASVGGNTDTQYF. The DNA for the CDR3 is TGCAGTGCTAGTGTCGGGGGAAACACAGATACGCAGTATTTT.

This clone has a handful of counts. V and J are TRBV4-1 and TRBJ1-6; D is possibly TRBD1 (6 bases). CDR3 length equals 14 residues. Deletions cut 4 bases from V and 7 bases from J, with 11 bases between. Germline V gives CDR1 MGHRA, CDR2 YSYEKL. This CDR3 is CASSRQQGNSPLHF. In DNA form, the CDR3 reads TGCGCCAGCAGCCGGCAGCAGGGGAATTCACCCCTCCACTTT.

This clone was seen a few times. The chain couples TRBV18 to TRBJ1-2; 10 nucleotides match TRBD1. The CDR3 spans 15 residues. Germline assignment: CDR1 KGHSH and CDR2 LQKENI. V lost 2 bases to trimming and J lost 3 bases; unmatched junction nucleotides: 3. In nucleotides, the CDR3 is TGTGCCAGCTCACCAGGGACAGGGGCGGACTATGGCTACACCTTC. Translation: CASSPGTGADYGYTF.

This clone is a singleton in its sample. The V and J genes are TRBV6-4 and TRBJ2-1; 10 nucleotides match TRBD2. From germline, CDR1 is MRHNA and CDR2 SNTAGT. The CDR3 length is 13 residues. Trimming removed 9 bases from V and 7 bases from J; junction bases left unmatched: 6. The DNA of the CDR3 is TGTGCCAGTAGACTAGCGGGTGGTAATGAGCAGTTCTTC. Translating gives CASRLAGGNEQFF.

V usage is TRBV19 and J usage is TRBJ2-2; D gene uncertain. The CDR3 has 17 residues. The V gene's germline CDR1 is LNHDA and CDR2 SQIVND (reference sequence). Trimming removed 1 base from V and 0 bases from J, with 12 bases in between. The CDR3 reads CASSIGPSEANTGELFF. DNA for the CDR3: TGTGCCAGTAGTATAGGGCCAAGCGAGGCGAACACCGGGGAGCTGTTTTTT.

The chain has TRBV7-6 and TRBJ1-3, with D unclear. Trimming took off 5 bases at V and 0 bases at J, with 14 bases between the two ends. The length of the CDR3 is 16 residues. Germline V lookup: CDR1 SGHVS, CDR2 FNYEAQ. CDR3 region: CASSARALSSGNTIYF. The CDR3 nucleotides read TGTGCCAGCAGCGCTCGAGCTCTGAGCTCTGGAAACACCATATATTTT.

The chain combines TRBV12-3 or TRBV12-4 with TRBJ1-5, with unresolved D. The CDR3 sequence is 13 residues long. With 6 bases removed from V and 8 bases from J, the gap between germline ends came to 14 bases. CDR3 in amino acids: CASSTARREPQHF. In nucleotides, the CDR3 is TGTGCCAGCAGCACGGCCAGGCGTGAGCCCCAGCATTTT.

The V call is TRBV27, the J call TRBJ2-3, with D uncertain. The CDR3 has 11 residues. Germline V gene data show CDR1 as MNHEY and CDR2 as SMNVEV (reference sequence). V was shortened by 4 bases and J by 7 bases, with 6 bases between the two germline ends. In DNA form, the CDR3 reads TGTGCCAGCAGTTCGGAGCATACGCAGTATTTT. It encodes CASSSEHTQYF.

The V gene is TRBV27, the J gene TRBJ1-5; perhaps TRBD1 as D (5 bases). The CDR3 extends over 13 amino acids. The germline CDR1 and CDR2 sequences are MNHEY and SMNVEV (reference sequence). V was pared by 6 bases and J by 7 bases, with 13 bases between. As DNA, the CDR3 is TGTGCCAGCAGCGCAGGGTTCCGGCAGCCCCAGCATTTT. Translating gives CASSAGFRQPQHF.

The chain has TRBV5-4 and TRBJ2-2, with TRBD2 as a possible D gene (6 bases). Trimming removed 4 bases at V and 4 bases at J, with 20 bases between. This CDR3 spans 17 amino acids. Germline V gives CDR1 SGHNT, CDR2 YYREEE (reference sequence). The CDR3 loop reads CASSRGNHPGGTGELFF. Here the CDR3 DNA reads TGTGCCAGCAGCCGGGGGAACCATCCGGGCGGCACCGGGGAGCTGTTTTTT.

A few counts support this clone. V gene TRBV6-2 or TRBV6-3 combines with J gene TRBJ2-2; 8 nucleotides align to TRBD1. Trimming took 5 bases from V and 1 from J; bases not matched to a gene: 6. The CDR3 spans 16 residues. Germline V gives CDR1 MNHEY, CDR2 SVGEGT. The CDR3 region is CASSQPGGLNTGELFF. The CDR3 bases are TGTGCCAGCAGTCAGCCAGGGGGCTTGAACACCGGGGAGCTGTTTTTT.

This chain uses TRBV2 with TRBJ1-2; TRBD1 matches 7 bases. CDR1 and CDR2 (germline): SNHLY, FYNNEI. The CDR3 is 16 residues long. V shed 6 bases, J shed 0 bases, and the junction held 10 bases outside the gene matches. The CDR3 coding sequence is TGTGCCAGCAGCCCGATGGACAGGCGACCTAACTATGGCTACACCTTC. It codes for CASSPMDRRPNYGYTF.

This chain's CDR3 is CASSVASGGASSYNEQFF. The CDR3 DNA sequence: TGTGCCAGCAGCGTGGCTAGCGGGGGGGCGAGCTCCTACAATGAGCAGTTCTTC. The rearrangement uses TRBV9 and TRBJ2-1; 12 bases line up with TRBD2. CDR1 is SGDLS, CDR2 YYNGEE, per germline. There are 18 residues in the CDR3. V was pared by 2 bases and J by 0 bases, with 6 bases of the junction left unmatched.

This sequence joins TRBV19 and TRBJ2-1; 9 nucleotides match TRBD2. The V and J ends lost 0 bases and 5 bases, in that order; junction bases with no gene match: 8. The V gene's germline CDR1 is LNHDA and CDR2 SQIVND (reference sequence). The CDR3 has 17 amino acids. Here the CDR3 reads CASSIEGASGVDNEQFF. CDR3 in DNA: TGTGCCAGTAGTATAGAAGGAGCTAGCGGGGTGGACAATGAGCAGTTCTTC.

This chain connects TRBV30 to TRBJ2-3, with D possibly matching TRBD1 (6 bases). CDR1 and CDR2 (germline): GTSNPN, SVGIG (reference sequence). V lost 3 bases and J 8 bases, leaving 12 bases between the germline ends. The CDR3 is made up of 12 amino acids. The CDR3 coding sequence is TGTGCCTGGAGGGACAGTGGAGTTACGCAGTATTTT. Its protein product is CAWRDSGVTQYF.

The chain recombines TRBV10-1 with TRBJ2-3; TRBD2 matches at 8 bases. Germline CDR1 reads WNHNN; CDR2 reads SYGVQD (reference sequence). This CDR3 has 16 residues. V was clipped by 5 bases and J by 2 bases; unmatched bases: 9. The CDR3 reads CASSKVRGGPTDTQYF. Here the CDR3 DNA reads TGCGCCAGCAGTAAAGTACGGGGGGGGCCCACAGATACGCAGTATTTT.

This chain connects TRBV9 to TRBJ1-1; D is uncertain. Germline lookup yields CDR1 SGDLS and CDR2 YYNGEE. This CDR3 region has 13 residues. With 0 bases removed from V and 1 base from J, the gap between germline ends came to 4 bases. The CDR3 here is CASSVAQNTEAFF. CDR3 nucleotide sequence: TGTGCCAGCAGCGTAGCACAGAACACTGAAGCTTTCTTT.

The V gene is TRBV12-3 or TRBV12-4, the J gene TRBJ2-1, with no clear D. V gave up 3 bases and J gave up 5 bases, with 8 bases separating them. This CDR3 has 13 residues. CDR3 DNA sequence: TGTGCCAGCAGTTTCTCCCAGAACAATGAGCAGTTCTTC. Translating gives CASSFSQNNEQFF.

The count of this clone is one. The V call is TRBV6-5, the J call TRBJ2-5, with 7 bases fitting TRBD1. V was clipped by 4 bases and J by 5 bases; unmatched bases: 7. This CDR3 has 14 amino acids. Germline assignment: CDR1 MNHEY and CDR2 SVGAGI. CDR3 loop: CASSSNYRGETQYF. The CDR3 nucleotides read TGTGCCAGCAGTTCCAACTACAGGGGCGAGACCCAGTACTTC.

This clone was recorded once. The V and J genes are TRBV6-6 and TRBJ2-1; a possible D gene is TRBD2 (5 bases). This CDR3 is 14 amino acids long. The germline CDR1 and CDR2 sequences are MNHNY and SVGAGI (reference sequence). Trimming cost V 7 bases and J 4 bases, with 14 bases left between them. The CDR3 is CASNPGERYNEQFF. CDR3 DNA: TGTGCCAGCAACCCTGGCGAGCGGTACAATGAGCAGTTCTTC.

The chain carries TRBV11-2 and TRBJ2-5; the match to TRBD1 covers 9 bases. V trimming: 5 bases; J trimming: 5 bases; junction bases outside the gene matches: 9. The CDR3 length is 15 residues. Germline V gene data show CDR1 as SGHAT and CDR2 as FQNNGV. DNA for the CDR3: TGTGCCAGCAGCCTGGGACAGGGATCGTCGGAGACCCAGTACTTC. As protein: CASSLGQGSSETQYF.

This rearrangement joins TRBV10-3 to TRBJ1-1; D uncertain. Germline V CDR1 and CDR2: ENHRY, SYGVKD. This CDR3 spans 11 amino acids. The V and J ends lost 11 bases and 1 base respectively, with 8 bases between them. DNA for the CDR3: TGTGCCTCCCTAGAGAACACTGAAGCTTTCTTT. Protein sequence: CASLENTEAFF.

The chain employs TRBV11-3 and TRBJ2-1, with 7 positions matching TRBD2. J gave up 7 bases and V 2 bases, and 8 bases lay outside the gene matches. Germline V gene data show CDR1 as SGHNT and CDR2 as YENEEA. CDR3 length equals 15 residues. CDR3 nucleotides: TGTGCCAGCAGCTTACGCCGGACTAGTGGGAATGAGCAGTTCTTC. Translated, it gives CASSLRRTSGNEQFF.